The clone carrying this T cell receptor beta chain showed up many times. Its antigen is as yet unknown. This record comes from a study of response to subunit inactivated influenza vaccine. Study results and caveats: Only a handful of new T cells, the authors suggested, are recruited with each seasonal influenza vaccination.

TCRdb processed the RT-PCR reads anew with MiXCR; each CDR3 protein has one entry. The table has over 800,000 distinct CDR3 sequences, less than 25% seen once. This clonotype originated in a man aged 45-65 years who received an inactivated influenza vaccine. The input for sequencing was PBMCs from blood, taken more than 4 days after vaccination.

The CDR3 here is CASRRGSQETQYF. The CDR3 region has the DNA TGTGCCAGCAGGCGGGGCAGCCAAGAGACCCAGTACTTC. The V gene is TRBV12-3 or TRBV12-4, the J gene TRBJ2-5; D is possibly TRBD2 (6 bases). The CDR3 loop spans 13 amino acids. V shed 6 bases and J shed 1 base, with 9 bases lying between them.